The clone carrying this T cell receptor beta chain has only a few counts. This specimen belongs to a study of OX40 agonist ivuxolimab in advanced cancers. Germline CDR1 and CDR2: SGDLS and YYNGEE. There are 14 residues in the CDR3. V lost 0 bases and J 2 bases, leaving 6 bases between the germline ends. Profiled with immunoSEQ multiplex PCR; TCRdb holds only in-frame clones, not every one. The sample includes roughly 120,000 clones, 80% to 95% seen only once; the top ten take 0.8% to 1%. The receptor's source is an adult with an advanced solid tumor such as melanoma, head and neck, liver or kidney cancer. This chain connects TRBV9 to TRBJ1-5; D uncertain. The material was CD4+ or CD8+ T cells sorted from blood, obtained in a trial of the OX40 agonist ivuxolimab. The CDR3 DNA sequence: TGTGCCAGCAGCGTAGAGGCAGGCAATCAGCCCCAGCATTTT. Its translation: CASSVEAGNQPQHF. The whole variable domain, filled in from reference TRBV9 and TRBJ1-5, reads DSGVTQTPKHLITATGQRVTLRCSPRSGDLSVYWYQQSLDQGLQFLIQYYNGEERAKGNILERFSAQQFPDLHSELNLSSLELGDSALYFCASSVEAGNQPQHFGDGTRLSIL.